This T cell receptor beta chain was found in a study of shared clonotypes between healthy human individuals. In this sample, this clone turned up a few times. TCRdb's table, derived via immunoSEQ multiplex PCR, lists solely in-frame clones and lacks some. Among a few million clones listed, about 92% were seen once. Sequencing was carried out using naive CD4+ T cells sorted from blood. This sample's subset: CD45RA+ positively selected. The TCR was taken from a man aged 18-30 years in good health.

The CDR3 spells CASSPRGDLRNQPQHF. The CDR3 bases are TGTGCCAGCAGTCCCCGGGGAGACTTGCGGAATCAGCCCCAGCATTTT. The chain combines TRBV27 with TRBJ1-5; no clear D. Trimming removed 5 bases at V and 4 bases at J, with 18 bases between. Germline CDR1 MNHEY, CDR2 SMNVEV (reference sequence). The CDR3 has 16 residues.